The clone carrying this TCR beta chain was recorded many times. Its antigen remains unidentified. TCRdb reprocessed the reads via MiXCR and lists one record per CDR3 protein. This sample yields fewer than 350,000 distinct CDR3 sequences, of which around 9.5% are seen a single time; 4.3% belongs to the top ten. The entry originates in a study of T cell repertoires in cytomegalovirus infection. Overall study context: Signatures in public TCR beta sequences pointed to both CMV infection and matching HLA type.

Study outcomes and limitations: Carriage of CMV together with the relevant HLA was identifiable through cumulative public TCR beta family frequency. HLA-C-restricted CMV-specific TCR beta clonotypes were dominant in the ex vivo response.

Between the trimmed V and J ends, which lost 1 base and 7 bases, there was a span of 11 bases. Germline V gene data show CDR1 as SGHTA and CDR2 as FQGNSA. The CDR3 extends over 15 amino acids. The TCR sequence derives from a human donor in good health (CMV status not recorded). Some clones in this sample may be carry-over from other donors' samples. V usage is TRBV7-2 and J usage is TRBJ1-6; D unresolved. Sequencing was performed on PBMCs. The CDR3 protein is CASSLVGAGNSPLHF. The CDR3 nucleotides are TGTGCCAGCAGCTTAGTAGGTGCTGGAAATTCACCCCTCCACTTT.